This T cell receptor (beta chain) was profiled in a study of OX40 agonist ivuxolimab in advanced cancers. Study as a whole: Ivuxolimab is a fully human IgG2 antibody that activates OX40 (CD134). Every patient in dose escalation had hepatocellular carcinoma, melanoma, renal cell or head and neck cancer.

CDR1 and CDR2 from the germline V gene are MNHEY and SMNVEV (reference sequence). The CDR3 sequence is 14 residues long. Trimming took off 6 bases at V and 4 bases at J, with 13 bases between the two ends. The assay was immunoSEQ multiplex PCR, and TCRdb's table has in-frame clones only and misses some. The sample has tens of thousands of clones, about 83% seen once; the top ten hold approximately 20%. The TCR was taken from an adult with an advanced solid tumor such as melanoma, head and neck, liver or kidney cancer. The gene calls are TRBV27 and TRBJ1-3; a possible D gene is TRBD1 (5 bases). Material: CD4+ or CD8+ T cells sorted from blood, obtained in a trial of the OX40 agonist ivuxolimab. The CDR3 is CASRSGPSGNTIYF. CDR3 in DNA: TGTGCCAGCAGATCGGGACCTTCCGGAAACACCATATATTTT.